This T cell receptor (beta chain) was profiled in a study of tumor-infiltrating lymphocytes in primary liver carcinoma. Both RNA and DNA were isolated together from around 20-30 mg of bulk tissue that had not been sorted. This clonotype was picked up a small number of times. Looked up from germline, CDR1 is SGHRS and CDR2 is YFSETQ. V was shortened by 6 bases and J by 7 bases, with 19 bases between the two germline ends. The CDR3 consists of 15 residues. TCR beta cDNA was reverse-transcribed from about 500 ng of total RNA. The reaction used a constant-region primer and ProtoScript II reverse transcriptase. TCR beta libraries came from three nested multiplex PCR rounds using slightly modified ARM-PCR. The first two PCR rounds used TRBV1-TRBV30 forward primers with a C-beta reverse primer, around 10 cycles each. In TCRdb, the multiplex PCR reads were re-called with MiXCR into one record per CDR3 protein. The sample consists of about 120,000 distinct CDR3 sequences, less than 80% of them appearing once.

This clonotype originated in a woman aged 55 to 70 with primary liver carcinoma and hepatitis B virus infection. Sequencing used liver tumor tissue from sampling region 1. Subset given: tumor region T1, superior pole. The chain couples TRBV5-1 to TRBJ2-2, with D possibly called TRBD1 or TRBD2 (5 bases each). The CDR3 sequence is CASNRDPGLRGELFF. CDR3 nucleotides: TGCGCCAGCAATAGGGACCCCGGTTTGCGCGGGGAGCTGTTTTTT.